This passage covers 20 T cell receptor beta chains from one sample sequenced in a study of blood T cells in healthy people across ages. Together with a sample-barcoded 5' primer, a J-beta primer mix was included in a second PCR lasting roughly 6 to 12 cycles. Using its own MiXCR run on the 5' RACE reads, TCRdb lists one record per CDR3 protein. The data show around 800,000 distinct CDR3 sequences, around 45% seen once. The specimen was blood. These receptors were obtained from a man between 60 and 75 years old in good health.

A few counts support this clonotype. The rearrangement uses TRBV6-2 or TRBV6-3 and TRBJ1-1, with TRBD1 matching over 9 bases. V shed 2 bases and J 5 bases; nucleotides not matched to a gene: 15. Germline values: CDR1 MNHEY, CDR2 SVGEGT. CDR3 length equals 18 residues. CDR3 amino acids: CASSYPPNRGPSRTEAFF. In nucleotides, the CDR3 is TGTGCCAGCAGTTACCCTCCGAACAGGGGGCCATCGAGGACTGAAGCTTTCTTT.

The chain carries TRBV2 and TRBJ1-6; TRBD1 aligns across 8 bases. Per germline, CDR1 SNHLY and CDR2 FYNNEI. This CDR3 has 14 residues. Unmatched junction bases numbered 7, after V lost 5 bases and J lost 10 bases. CDR3 nucleotides: TGTGCCAGCAGTCCGGACAGGGTATTGTCACCCCTCCACTTT. Translated: CASSPDRVLSPLHF.

This clonotype was recorded a few times. This chain connects TRBV24-1 to TRBJ2-7; D is perhaps TRBD1 (6 bases). This CDR3 is built from 15 residues. V shed 5 bases and J shed 2 bases, with 15 bases lying between them. CDR1 KGHDR and CDR2 SFDVKD come from the germline V gene. The DNA for the CDR3 is TGTGCCACCAGTGGTTACAGGGTTGGGGCCTACGAGCAGTACTTC. It encodes CATSGYRVGAYEQYF.

A word on this clonotype: Sequence at one end of the junction differs from germline and may be a read error. This chain connects TRBV6-6 to TRBJ1-2; TRBD1 matches 8 bases. CDR1 is MNHNY, CDR2 SVGAGI, per germline (reference sequence). This CDR3 comprises 14 residues. The CDR3 coding sequence is TGCGCCAGCAGTTACCGGGCAGGGGGCATCCGCTACACCTTC. It yields the protein CASSYRAGGIRYTF.

The chain has TRBV7-2 and TRBJ1-1; possible D gene TRBD1, 6 bases. This CDR3 is 19 amino acids long. Per the germline V gene, CDR1 is SGHTA and CDR2 is FQGNSA. V was clipped by 1 base and J by 0 bases, with 21 bases between them. CDR3 residues: CASSLGPLNRDPLNTEAFF. The CDR3 DNA follows: TGTGCCAGCAGCTTAGGCCCTCTGAACAGGGATCCTCTGAACACTGAAGCTTTCTTT.

This clonotype has only a few counts. V and J are TRBV5-1 and TRBJ2-5; 8 bases align to TRBD2. Losses at the gene ends were 4 bases for V and 1 base for J; bases not matched to a gene: 3. Germline V gives CDR1 SGHRS, CDR2 YFSETQ. CDR3 size: 14 residues. The CDR3 nucleotides read TGCGCCAGCAGCATGACTAGCGCCCAAGAGACCCAGTACTTC. Its protein is CASSMTSAQETQYF.

The table lists this clonotype with many counts. The V call is TRBV10-2, the J call TRBJ2-7, with 7 bases matching TRBD2. The CDR3 totals 12 residues. V dropped 7 bases and J dropped 6; count of bases not matched to a gene: 6. Germline V gives CDR1 WSHSY, CDR2 SAAADI. The DNA of the CDR3 is TGCGCCAGCACCACGGGCGGGAGCGAGCAGTACTTC. It specifies CASTTGGSEQYF.

This clonotype was seen a handful of times. The DNA of the CDR3 is TGCGCCAGCAGCCAAGTGCTAGCGGGGGTCAAAAACATTCAGTACTTC. Residues: CASSQVLAGVKNIQYF. The gene calls are TRBV4-3 and TRBJ2-4; TRBD2 agrees at 10 bases. CDR3 size: 16 residues. Germline CDR1 reads LGHNA; CDR2 reads YSLEER. V trimming: 1 base; J trimming: 3 bases; junction bases outside the gene matches: 3.

This clonotype was counted ten times or more. J is TRBJ2-7 and V is TRBV4-3; a possible D gene is TRBD2 (5 bases). This CDR3 has 13 residues. The germline V gene encodes CDR1 LGHNA and CDR2 YSLEER. V lost 1 base and J 5 bases, leaving 9 bases between the germline ends. The CDR3: CASSQGVRDEQYF. The DNA for the CDR3 is TGCGCCAGCAGCCAAGGCGTGAGGGACGAGCAGTACTTC.

The rearrangement links TRBV28 to TRBJ2-1; 10 bases agree with TRBD1. Trimming cost V 5 bases and J 9 bases; bases outside gene matches: 7. The germline CDR1 and CDR2 sequences are MDHEN and SYDVKM. The CDR3 consists of 14 residues. The CDR3 spells CASSLGTGVSEQFF. The CDR3 region has the DNA TGTGCCAGCAGTCTCGGGACAGGGGTTAGTGAGCAGTTCTTC.

The V call is TRBV4-3, the J call TRBJ2-1; 13 bases fit TRBD2. The length of the CDR3 is 17 residues. V gave up 4 bases and J gave up 8 bases; unmatched junction bases: 11. Germline V CDR1 and CDR2: LGHNA, YSLEER. CDR3 in DNA: TGCGCCAGCAGCCTGTACACCGGGACTAGCGGGGCCGATGAGCAGTTCTTC. Its translation is CASSLYTGTSGADEQFF.

This clonotype has more than one count but fewer than ten. The chain joins TRBV15 to TRBJ2-5; 9 nucleotides match TRBD2. In germline, CDR1 is LNHNV, CDR2 YYDKDF (reference sequence). There are 15 residues in the CDR3. V lost 4 bases, J lost 6 bases, and 9 bases stayed unmatched. The DNA of the CDR3 is TGTGCCACCAGCACTGACAAGCGGGGGGTGAAGACCCAGTACTTC. This translates into CATSTDKRGVKTQYF.

The chain links TRBV30 to TRBJ2-7; 10 nucleotides agree with TRBD1. The germline gives CDR1 GTSNPN, CDR2 SVGIG (reference sequence). V dropped 5 bases and J dropped 7; count of bases not matched to a gene: 14. The CDR3 loop spans 15 amino acids. CDR3 sequence reads: CAWEGGTGAYNEQYF. CDR3 coding DNA: TGTGCCTGGGAAGGAGGGACAGGGGCCTACAATGAGCAGTACTTC.

The gene calls are TRBV29-1 and TRBJ1-4, with 8 bases identical to TRBD1. This CDR3 is 15 amino acids long. After removal of 3 bases from V and 6 bases from J, the junction contained 9 bases not matched to a gene. Germline V gene data show CDR1 as SQVTM and CDR2 as ANQGSEA. The CDR3 DNA sequence: TGCAGCGTTGAGTACCCCGGCAGGGGGCATGAAAAACTGTTTTTT. Its protein is CSVEYPGRGHEKLFF.

The J gene is TRBJ1-3, the V gene TRBV6-6, with 8 bases fitting TRBD1. Trimming took 7 bases from V and 4 from J; bases not matched to a gene: 12. CDR3 size: 16 residues. Looked up from germline, CDR1 is MNHNY and CDR2 is SVGAGI (reference sequence). Here the CDR3 DNA reads TGTGCCAGCACCGACCGTTCCAGGGGGCACGGAAACACCATATATTTT. Protein sequence: CASTDRSRGHGNTIYF.

This chain uses TRBV11-1 with TRBJ2-1; TRBD2 agrees at 11 bases. This CDR3 spans 14 amino acids. Looked up from germline, CDR1 is SGHAT and CDR2 is FQDESV (reference sequence). Unmatched junction bases numbered 4, after V lost 8 bases and J lost 4 bases. This CDR3 reads CASGGLAAYNEQFF. CDR3 nucleotides: TGTGCCAGCGGGGGACTAGCGGCTTACAATGAGCAGTTCTTC.

The chain uses TRBV25-1 and TRBJ1-5; D not resolved. V was clipped by 4 bases and J by 6 bases, with 10 bases between them. The CDR3 is made up of 13 amino acids. From germline, CDR1 is MGHDK and CDR2 SYGVNS. The CDR3 DNA follows: TGTGCCAGCAGTGGGGCCCCCGCTCAGCCCCAGCATTTT. Its protein is CASSGAPAQPQHF.

This clonotype was observed a few times. The chain employs TRBV6-6 and TRBJ1-5, with TRBD1 matching over 7 bases. Trimming removed 6 bases from V and 2 bases from J; junction bases left unmatched: 7. The germline CDR1 and CDR2 sequences are MNHNY and SVGAGI (reference sequence). CDR3 length equals 15 residues. CDR3: CASSLTGLGNQPQHF. The CDR3 DNA follows: TGTGCCAGCAGCCTGACAGGGTTAGGCAATCAGCCCCAGCATTTT.

The CDR3 sequence is CASSQEAPGGRGYTF. CDR3 bases: TGTGCCAGCAGCCAAGAAGCCCCCGGGGGCCGCGGCTACACCTTC. V and J are TRBV3-1 and TRBJ1-2; weak D call: TRBD1 (6 bases). The CDR3 is 15 residues long. V lost 0 bases and J 8 bases, leaving 16 bases between the germline ends. Looked up from germline, CDR1 is LGHDT and CDR2 is YNNKEL (reference sequence).

CDR3 DNA sequence: TGTGCCAGCAGCTTAAATTGGCCGACTCCCACCTTC. It translates to CASSLNWPTPTF. The V and J genes are TRBV7-3 and TRBJ1-2; no firm D call. CDR1 SGHTA and CDR2 FQGTGA come from the germline V gene. V dropped 1 base and J dropped 13 bases, with 13 bases sitting between them. The CDR3 length is 12 residues.